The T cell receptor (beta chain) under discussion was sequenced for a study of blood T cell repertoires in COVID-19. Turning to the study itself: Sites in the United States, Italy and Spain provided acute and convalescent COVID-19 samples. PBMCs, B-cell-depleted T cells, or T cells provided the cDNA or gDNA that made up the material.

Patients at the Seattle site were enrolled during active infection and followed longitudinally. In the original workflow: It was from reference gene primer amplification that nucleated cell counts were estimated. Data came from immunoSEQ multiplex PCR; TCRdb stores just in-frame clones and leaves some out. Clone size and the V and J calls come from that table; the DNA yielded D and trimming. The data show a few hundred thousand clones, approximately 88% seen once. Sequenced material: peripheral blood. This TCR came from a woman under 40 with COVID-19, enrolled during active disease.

The CDR3 DNA reads as TGTGCCAGTAGTAGCTTACAGGGATACTACAATGAGCAGTTCTTC. Translation gives CASSSLQGYYNEQFF. The chain recombines TRBV19 with TRBJ2-1; possible D gene TRBD1, 6 bases. Germline lookup yields CDR1 LNHDA and CDR2 SQIVND (reference sequence). The CDR3 sequence is 15 residues long. Trimming pared 4 bases from V and 3 bases from J, leaving 13 bases between.